This TCR beta chain originates from a study of T cell responses to AZD1222 COVID-19 vaccine. A remark on this clone: Its specificity is not known.

The CDR3 has 14 amino acids. Germline CDR1 SGHTA, CDR2 FQGNSA. V was clipped by 5 bases and J by 6 bases, with 11 bases between them. Study conclusions and caveats: Repertoires were sampled only after the peak T cell response. At study baseline, merely over 5 AZD1222 recipients were seropositive. Spike-specific TCR breadth and depth rose after two AZD1222 doses.

Second-dose intervals near 4 or 12 weeks were combined. This table comes from immunoSEQ multiplex PCR, and its TCRdb copy is limited to in-frame clones, with some not included. In the table there are 45,000 to 55,000 clones, around 86% of which are singletons. J is TRBJ1-6 and V is TRBV7-2, with D perhaps matching TRBD1 (6 bases). This sequence originates from an adult who received the AZD1222 COVID-19 vaccine. Here the sequenced sample was peripheral blood, taken 28 days after the second AZD1222 dose. The CDR3 here is CASSRGRFNSPLHF. The CDR3, as DNA: TGTGCCAGCAGCCGGGGGCGTTTTAATTCACCCCTCCACTTT.